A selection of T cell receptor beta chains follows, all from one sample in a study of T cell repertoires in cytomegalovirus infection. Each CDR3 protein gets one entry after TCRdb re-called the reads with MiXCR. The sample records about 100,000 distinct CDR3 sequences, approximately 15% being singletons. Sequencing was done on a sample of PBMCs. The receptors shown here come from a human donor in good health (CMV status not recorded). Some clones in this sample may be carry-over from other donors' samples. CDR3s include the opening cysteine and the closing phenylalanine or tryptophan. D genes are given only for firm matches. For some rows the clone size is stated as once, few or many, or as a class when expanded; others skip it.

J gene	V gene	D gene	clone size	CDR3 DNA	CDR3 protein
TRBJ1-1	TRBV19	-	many	TGTGCCAGTAGACAGCCGGGGGGGAGTCGCACTGAAGCTTTCTTT	CASRQPGGSRTEAFF
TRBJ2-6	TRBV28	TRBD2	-	TGTGCCACTAACGGGGGGGGTTCTGGGGCCAACGTCCTGACTTTC	CATNGGGSGANVLTF
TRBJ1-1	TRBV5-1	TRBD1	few	TGCGCCAGCAGCTTGACCGGGACAGGCTACACTGAAGCTTTCTTT	CASSLTGTGYTEAFF
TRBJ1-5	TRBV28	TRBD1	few	TGTGCCAGCGCGGTCCGGGACAGTAATCAGCCCCAGCATTTT	CASAVRDSNQPQHF
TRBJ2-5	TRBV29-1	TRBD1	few	TGCAGCGTTGATCCCGGGACAGGGCCCCAAGAGACCCAGTACTTC	CSVDPGTGPQETQYF
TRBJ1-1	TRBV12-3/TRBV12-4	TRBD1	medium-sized	TGTGCCAGCAGTTTGTCATACAGGGGGAACACTGAAGCTTTCTTT	CASSLSYRGNTEAFF
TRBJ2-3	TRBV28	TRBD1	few	TGTGCCAGCAGCACGGGACAGGGAACCACAGATACGCAGTATTTT	CASSTGQGTTDTQYF
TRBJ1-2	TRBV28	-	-	TGTGCCAGCAGTCTAAACAGGGTCGGTGGCTACACCTTC	CASSLNRVGGYTF
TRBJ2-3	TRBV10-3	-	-	TGTGCCATCAGTGGAAAAGGAACGGCTTGGGTGACAGATACGCAGTATTTT	CAISGKGTAWVTDTQYF
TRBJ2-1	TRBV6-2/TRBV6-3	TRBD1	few	TGTGCCAGCAGTCCTCCGGGACAGGGGGACAATGAGCAGTTCTTC	CASSPPGQGDNEQFF
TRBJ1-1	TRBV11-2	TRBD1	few	TGTGCCAGCAGCTTAGGGGGACAGGTGAACACTGAAGCTTTCTTT	CASSLGGQVNTEAFF